These T cell receptor beta chains were read from a single sample in a study of blood T cell repertoires in COVID-19. Sequenced by immunoSEQ multiplex PCR; TCRdb stores in-frame clones only, minus some. The sample has 200,000 to 300,000 clones; over 70% are singletons. Sequenced material: peripheral blood. These receptors were obtained from a woman of 80 years or more with acute or convalescent COVID-19. CDR3s include the opening cysteine and the closing phenylalanine or tryptophan. A D gene is named only where the DNA matches it firmly. Clone size is stated in some rows and not others, as once, few, many or a class when expanded.

j_call v_call clone_size d_call cdr3_nt cdr3_aa
TRBJ1-5 TRBV7-9 . TRBD1 TGTGCCAGCAGCTCGGGACAGGGGCTGGGTCAGCCCCAGCATTTT CASSSGQGLGQPQHF
TRBJ1-5 TRBV19 . . TGTGCCAGTAGTACGGACAGAAACAATCAGCCCCAGCATTTT CASSTDRNNQPQHF
TRBJ2-1 TRBV18 once TRBD1 TGTGCCAGCTCACAAACGGGACAGGCTTACAATGAGCAGTTCTTC CASSQTGQAYNEQFF
TRBJ1-1 TRBV21-1 . . TGTGCCAGCCCCCGGGGTTTGGGCACTGAAGCTTTCTTT CASPRGLGTEAFF
TRBJ2-1 TRBV11-3 . . TGTGCCAGCAGCTTAGACAACAGGGACCATGAGCAGTTCTTC CASSLDNRDHEQFF
TRBJ2-1 TRBV19 few TRBD1 TGTGCCAGTCGCGCTAACGTCGGGGACAGCTCAAACAATGAGCAGTTCTTC CASRANVGDSSNNEQFF
TRBJ2-7 TRBV12-3/TRBV12-4 . . TGTGCCAGCAGTCTAGGACAGTTCTACGAGCAGTACTTC CASSLGQFYEQYF
TRBJ1-6 TRBV27 . . TGTGCCAGCGGGGCCTCTTCACCCCTCCACTTT CASGASSPLHF
TRBJ1-5 TRBV6-5 . TRBD1 TGTGCCAGCAGCTCAGACAGGGGGGGGAATCAGCCCCAGCATTTT CASSSDRGGNQPQHF
TRBJ2-3 TRBV4-1 . TRBD2 TGCGCCAGCACCTACAGACTAGCGGGAGAAACAGATACGCAGTATTTT CASTYRLAGETDTQYF
TRBJ1-2 TRBV7-8 few . TGTGCCAGCAGCCAAACAGGGAGCTATGGCTACACCTTC CASSQTGSYGYTF
TRBJ2-3 TRBV6-6 . TRBD2 TGTGCCAGCAGCCTTGGAGGCGGGGGGGAGGGAGCGCAGTATTTT CASSLGGGGEGAQYF
TRBJ1-6 TRBV19 . . TGTGCCAGTACTGGTGAGGCGAGGTACTCACCCCTCCACTTT CASTGEARYSPLHF
TRBJ1-3 TRBV15 . . TGTGCCACCAGCAGAGATGTCCGGGGGGCTGGAAACACCATATATTTT CATSRDVRGAGNTIYF
TRBJ2-7 TRBV18 . TRBD1 TGTGCCAGCTCAACCGGGACAGGGGACCCCTACGAGCAGTACTTC CASSTGTGDPYEQYF
TRBJ2-3 TRBV5-5 . . TGTGCCAGCAGCCCGCACCAGGTTAGAACAGATACGCAGTATTTT CASSPHQVRTDTQYF
TRBJ2-5 TRBV3-1/TRBV3-2 . TRBD2 TGTGCCAGCAGCCAAGGACTAGCGGGCACCAAGGGAGAGACCCAGTACTTC CASSQGLAGTKGETQYF
TRBJ2-7 TRBV5-1 . . TGCGCCAGCAGCTTGGCCTATCCAGGGCTCGACGAGCAGTACTTC CASSLAYPGLDEQYF
TRBJ2-3 TRBV5-1 once TRBD2 TGCGCCAGCAGCTGGCGCGGGGGAGGCACAGATACGCAGTATTTT CASSWRGGGTDTQYF
TRBJ1-4 TRBV6-5 once . TGTGCCAGCAGTCTGAGCCAGGCTAATGAAAAACTGTTTTTT CASSLSQANEKLFF
TRBJ1-2 TRBV7-9 . . TGTGCCAGCAGCCTACAGGGCTATGGCTACACCTTC CASSLQGYGYTF
TRBJ2-2 TRBV27 . . TGTGCCAGCAGAGGGGGTGCGAACACCGGGGAGCTGTTTTTT CASRGGANTGELFF
TRBJ2-5 TRBV18 few TRBD1 TGTGCCAGCTCCTACACCCCGGGACAGGGAGGGACCCAGTACTTC CASSYTPGQGGTQYF
TRBJ2-6 TRBV11-3 . TRBD1 TGTGCCAGCAGCCATGACAGGGGCAGCTCTGGGGCCAACGTCCTGACTTTC CASSHDRGSSGANVLTF
TRBJ1-2 TRBV5-1 . TRBD1 TGCGCCAGCAGCCCTCAGGGGGCGATCGACTATGGCTACACCTTC CASSPQGAIDYGYTF
TRBJ1-1 TRBV27 . . TGTGCCAGCAGTTTAGAGGGTCTGATGAACACTGAAGCTTTCTTT CASSLEGLMNTEAFF
TRBJ2-7 TRBV6-1 . . TGTGCCAGCAGTGAGGGCAGCGGACCCTACGAGCAGTACTTC CASSEGSGPYEQYF
TRBJ1-6 TRBV6-5 . TRBD1 TGTGCCAGCACCGATAGGGGGCCTAATAATTCACCCCTCCACTTT CASTDRGPNNSPLHF
TRBJ2-3 TRBV5-4 . TRBD2 TGTGCCAGCAGCCCGACTAGCGGGGGGATCGATACGCAGTATTTT CASSPTSGGIDTQYF
TRBJ1-3 TRBV7-3 . . TGTGCCAGCAGCCCCCCCGGGGGGGGCCGATCTGGAAACACCATATATTTT CASSPPGGGRSGNTIYF
TRBJ2-1 TRBV5-1 . TRBD1 TGCGCCAGCAGCCGGCAGGGGACAGGGGTTTCCGATGAGCAGTTCTTC CASSRQGTGVSDEQFF
TRBJ1-1 TRBV5-8 once . TGTGCCAGCAGCCGCAGGGCTGAAGCTTTCTTT CASSRRAEAFF
TRBJ1-2 TRBV3-1/TRBV3-2 few . TGTGCCAGCAGCCAAGGACAGCGAGTCTATGGCTACACCTTC CASSQGQRVYGYTF
TRBJ1-6 TRBV9 once . TGTGCCAGCAGCGTAGGGCAAGTTAATTCACCCCTCCACTTT CASSVGQVNSPLHF
TRBJ1-1 TRBV28 . . TGTGCCAGCAGTTTAGGCGGGTGGGCTTGGGAAGCTTTCTTT CASSLGGWAWEAFF
TRBJ2-1 TRBV5-1 . . TGCGCCAGCAGAGTCGGGAGCCCCAATTACAATGAGCAGTTCTTC CASRVGSPNYNEQFF
TRBJ2-4 TRBV7-2 . TRBD2 TGTGCCAGCAGCCCCCGACTAGCGGGCGGGGGAGAGTACATTCAGTACTTC CASSPRLAGGGEYIQYF
TRBJ2-3 TRBV7-8 . . TGTGCCAGCAGCTTATATGGGGGGACAGATACGCAGTATTTT CASSLYGGTDTQYF
TRBJ2-7 TRBV14 . TRBD1 TGTGCCAGCAGCCAAGGACAGGGCAGGGAGCAGTACTTC CASSQGQGREQYF
TRBJ2-7 TRBV5-6 . . TGTGCCAGCAGCTTCACCACCGGGACATATAGCTACGAGCAGTACTTC CASSFTTGTYSYEQYF
TRBJ2-7 TRBV27 . . TGTGCCAGCAGCCAGGGACTGCCTTACGAGCAGTACTTC CASSQGLPYEQYF
TRBJ1-6 TRBV6-2/TRBV6-3 . . TGTGCCAGCAGTTACGAACTCACAGGGAATTCACCCCTCCACTTT CASSYELTGNSPLHF
TRBJ2-7 TRBV13 . TRBD2 TGTGCCAGCAGCCACTTACTAGCGGGGGGGCCCTCCTACGAGCAGTACTTC CASSHLLAGGPSYEQYF
TRBJ2-3 TRBV9 . TRBD2 TGTGCCAGCAGCGTCGGACTAGCGGCAGATACGCAGTATTTT CASSVGLAADTQYF
TRBJ2-1 TRBV18 . . TGTGCCAGCTCTCCAGGGACAAACTCCTACAATGAGCAGTTCTTC CASSPGTNSYNEQFF
TRBJ1-4 TRBV6-5 . . TGTGCCAGCAGTTACGGGAGACCGGTTAATGAAAAACTGTTTTTT CASSYGRPVNEKLFF
TRBJ1-6 TRBV28 . . TGTGCCAGCAGTGCTCCGGGACAATGGGATTCACCCCTCCACTTT CASSAPGQWDSPLHF
TRBJ2-1 TRBV19 . TRBD2 TGTGCCAGTAGGCGGGGGACTAGCGGGAGCGGGGGCTCCTACAATGAGCAGTTCTTC CASRRGTSGSGGSYNEQFF
TRBJ2-2 TRBV5-1 . TRBD1 TGCGCCAGCAGTTTGGGACAGACGACCGGGGAGCTGTTTTTT CASSLGQTTGELFF
TRBJ2-5 TRBV5-4 once TRBD2 TGTGCCAGCAGCTTCGCGGGAGGGCGGAAGGAGACCCAGTACTTC CASSFAGGRKETQYF